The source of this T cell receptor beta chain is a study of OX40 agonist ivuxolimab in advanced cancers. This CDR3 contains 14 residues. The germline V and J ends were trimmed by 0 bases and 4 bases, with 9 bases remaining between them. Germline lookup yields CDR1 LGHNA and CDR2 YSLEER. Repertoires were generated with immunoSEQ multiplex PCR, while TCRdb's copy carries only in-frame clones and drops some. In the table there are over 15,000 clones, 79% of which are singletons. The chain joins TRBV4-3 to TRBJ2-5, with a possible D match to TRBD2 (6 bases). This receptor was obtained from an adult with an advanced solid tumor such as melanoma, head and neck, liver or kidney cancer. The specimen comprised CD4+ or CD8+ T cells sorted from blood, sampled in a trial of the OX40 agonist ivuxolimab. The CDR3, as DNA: TGCGCCAGCAGCCAAGATCTGGGGGGAGAGACCCAGTACTTC. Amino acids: CASSQDLGGETQYF.